This T cell receptor beta chain was identified in a study of blood T cell repertoires in COVID-19. At the level of the study: In each case, the material was cDNA or gDNA derived from T cells, B-cell-depleted T cells, or PBMCs.

Assay used: immunoSEQ multiplex PCR; TCRdb lists only in-frame clones, some missing. Here the sample spans about 4,700 clones, roughly 87% being singletons. The CDR3 has 13 amino acids. V gave up 1 base and J gave up 6 bases, with 7 bases separating them. The chain joins TRBV12-3 or TRBV12-4 to TRBJ1-5; D not certain. Sequenced input: peripheral blood. This receptor was identified in a man in his 70s with active COVID-19. The CDR3 nucleotides read TGTGCCAGCAGTTTAGGGAGGGTTCAGCCCCAGCATTTT. This gives the protein CASSLGRVQPQHF.